Sequencing of this TCR beta chain was carried out in a study of blood T cell repertoires in COVID-19. About the study: Italy, Spain and the United States were the sources of the convalescent and acute COVID-19 samples. From T cells, B-cell-depleted T cells, or PBMCs came the material, which was cDNA or gDNA.

Trimming removed 0 bases from V and 4 bases from J, with 10 bases in between. Germline values: CDR1 MGHRA, CDR2 YSYEKL. CDR3 length equals 15 residues. This clone was detected only a few times. Authors' methods: The authors estimated nucleated cell counts from reference gene primer amplification. Here immunoSEQ multiplex PCR was the method, and the copy in TCRdb shows in-frame clones only, minus some. V and J calls and clone size are those listed in that table; D and trimming were worked out from the DNA. The sample shows approximately 150,000 clones, roughly 77% of them seen only once. The sequence was collected from a human donor in a cohort sampled during active COVID-19. What was sequenced was peripheral blood. This chain connects TRBV4-1 to TRBJ1-3; D unclear. The CDR3 protein is CASSQDAGTGNTIYF. Here the CDR3 DNA reads TGCGCCAGCAGCCAAGACGCAGGAACCGGAAACACCATATATTTT.